This entry is about one TCR beta chain. The sample comes from a study of blood T cell repertoires in COVID-19. Study summary: The United States, Italy and Spain supplied acute and convalescent COVID-19 samples. PBMCs, B-cell-depleted T cells, or T cells were the source of the cDNA or gDNA that made up the material.

The CDR3 contains 16 residues. Germline CDR1 and CDR2: MDHEN and SYDVKM. V shed 5 bases, J shed 10 bases, and the junction held 19 bases outside the gene matches. How the authors handled the data: For nucleated cells, counts were estimated from reference gene primer amplification. Sequenced by immunoSEQ multiplex PCR; TCRdb stores in-frame clones only, minus some. The V and J calls and the clone size are those of that table, but D and trimming were determined from the DNA. This table holds just under 300,000 clones, roughly 86% found once. The chain uses TRBV28 and TRBJ2-5; TRBD1 matches at 7 bases. The clonotype was recovered from a man between 65 and 85 years old with acute or convalescent COVID-19. Material: peripheral blood. The CDR3 nucleotides read TGTGCCAGCAGTGGACTCCGGGACAGCTACGTGATGGGCCAGTACTTC. Translating gives CASSGLRDSYVMGQYF.